Listed below are T cell receptor beta chains from one sample, sequenced in a study of blood T cells in healthy people across ages. One entry per CDR3 protein, called by TCRdb with MiXCR from the 5' RACE reads. The data show 800,000 to 1,300,000 distinct CDR3 sequences, about 25% seen once. In addition, the sample was reused for a study of T cells of mothers and their children.

Sequenced sample: blood. The receptors here all came from a girl aged 2-9 years in good health. Both conserved end residues are part of each CDR3. A D gene is named only where the DNA matches it firmly. Size is stated for part of the rows, as once, few or many counts, or as a class when the clone is expanded.

j_gene: TRBJ2-7
v_gene: TRBV7-2
abundance: few
d_gene: TRBD1
len: 15
CDR3nt: TGTGCCAGCAGCGCCTCGACGACAGGGTTTGACGAGCAGTACTTC
CDR3aa: CASSASTTGFDEQYF

j_gene: TRBJ2-1
v_gene: TRBV7-9
abundance: NA
d_gene: NA
len: 12
CDR3nt: TGTGCCAGCAGTTTAAGACTCGATGAGCAGTTCTTC
CDR3aa: CASSLRLDEQFF

j_gene: TRBJ1-1
v_gene: TRBV7-9
abundance: NA
d_gene: NA
len: 10
CDR3nt: TGTGCCAGCATCGGGCAGGCGGCTTTCTTT
CDR3aa: CASIGQAAFF

j_gene: TRBJ2-1
v_gene: TRBV5-1
abundance: NA
d_gene: NA
len: 18
CDR3nt: TGCGCCAGCAGCTTGGGACAGACGCCCCAGTTCTCCTACAATGAGCAGTTCTTC
CDR3aa: CASSLGQTPQFSYNEQFF

j_gene: TRBJ2-1
v_gene: TRBV20-1
abundance: few
d_gene: TRBD1
len: 14
CDR3nt: TGCAGTGCCGAGGGGGCAGGGTATCAGAATGAGCAGTTCTTC
CDR3aa: CSAEGAGYQNEQFF

j_gene: TRBJ2-6
v_gene: TRBV5-1
abundance: few
d_gene: NA
len: 19
CDR3nt: TGCGCCAGCAGCTTGGTTAGTGGACAGACATCCTCTGGGGCCAACGTCCTGACTTTC
CDR3aa: CASSLVSGQTSSGANVLTF

j_gene: TRBJ1-2
v_gene: TRBV28
abundance: NA
d_gene: NA
len: 13
CDR3nt: TGTGCCAGCATCCAGGGATCCTGGGATGGCTACACCTTC
CDR3aa: CASIQGSWDGYTF

j_gene: TRBJ1-2
v_gene: TRBV11-2
abundance: NA
d_gene: TRBD1
len: 15
CDR3nt: TGTGCCAGCAGCTTAGCGATGGACAGGCCTAGCGGCTACACCTTC
CDR3aa: CASSLAMDRPSGYTF

j_gene: TRBJ2-5
v_gene: TRBV7-2
abundance: few
d_gene: TRBD2
len: 15
CDR3nt: TGTGCCAGCAGCCATCCAGCGGGAGGCGGAGAGGCCCAGTACTTC
CDR3aa: CASSHPAGGGEAQYF

j_gene: TRBJ2-1
v_gene: TRBV20-1
abundance: few
d_gene: TRBD2
len: 16
CDR3nt: TGCAGTGCTAGAGAGGCGTCGGGGACTAGATTCGATGAGCAGTTCTTC
CDR3aa: CSAREASGTRFDEQFF

j_gene: TRBJ2-5
v_gene: TRBV6-5
abundance: few
d_gene: TRBD2
len: 18
CDR3nt: TGTGCCAGCAGTTATAGGACTAGCGGGAGATACTGGGGGGAGACCCAGTACTTC
CDR3aa: CASSYRTSGRYWGETQYF

j_gene: TRBJ1-2
v_gene: TRBV7-2
abundance: NA
d_gene: NA
len: 13
CDR3nt: TGTGCCAGCAGTCCTCAACCGGGGGATGGCTACACCTTC
CDR3aa: CASSPQPGDGYTF

j_gene: TRBJ2-1
v_gene: TRBV11-2
abundance: NA
d_gene: NA
len: 15
CDR3nt: TGTGCCAGCAGCTTACGTGGGGGTGGGTACAATGAGCAGTTCTTC
CDR3aa: CASSLRGGGYNEQFF

j_gene: TRBJ1-2
v_gene: TRBV29-1
abundance: NA
d_gene: NA
len: 14
CDR3nt: TGCAGCGTTGAAGATAATCGGGAGGACGATGGCTACACCTTC
CDR3aa: CSVEDNREDDGYTF

j_gene: TRBJ2-3
v_gene: TRBV7-8
abundance: many
d_gene: NA
len: 16
CDR3nt: TGTGCCAGCAGCACCTCCGAGGAGGGGAGCCCAGATACGCAGTATTTT
CDR3aa: CASSTSEEGSPDTQYF

j_gene: TRBJ2-7
v_gene: TRBV12-5
abundance: NA
d_gene: TRBD2
len: 17
CDR3nt: TGTGCTAGTGGTTTGAAACCCGGGACTAGCGTTACATACGAGCAGTACTTC
CDR3aa: CASGLKPGTSVTYEQYF

j_gene: TRBJ2-3
v_gene: TRBV20-1
abundance: few
d_gene: TRBD2
len: 15
CDR3nt: TGCAGTGCTAGGATTAGAGGGAGGGACACAGATACGCAGTATTTT
CDR3aa: CSARIRGRDTDTQYF

j_gene: TRBJ2-7
v_gene: TRBV7-9
abundance: NA
d_gene: NA
len: 15
CDR3nt: TGTGCCAGCAGCTTAGAGGAGCGGATATCCTACGAGCAGTACTTC
CDR3aa: CASSLEERISYEQYF

j_gene: TRBJ2-5
v_gene: TRBV7-2
abundance: NA
d_gene: NA
len: 13
CDR3nt: TGTGCCAGCAGCCAAAACCAGGGGCAGACCCAGTGCTTC
CDR3aa: CASSQNQGQTQCF

j_gene: TRBJ2-3
v_gene: TRBV20-1
abundance: NA
d_gene: NA
len: 13
CDR3nt: TGCAGTGCTGGACAGGGAGGGACAGATACGCAGTATTTT
CDR3aa: CSAGQGGTDTQYF

j_gene: TRBJ2-1
v_gene: TRBV28
abundance: few
d_gene: TRBD2
len: 17
CDR3nt: TGTGCCAGCAGTTTATTATCAGCGGGGGCCTCCTACAATGAGCAGTTCTTC
CDR3aa: CASSLLSAGASYNEQFF

j_gene: TRBJ2-4
v_gene: TRBV27
abundance: few
d_gene: NA
len: 15
CDR3nt: TGTGCCAGCAGTCAACTGGGATTGGGGGAGAACATTCAGTACTTC
CDR3aa: CASSQLGLGENIQYF

j_gene: TRBJ1-2
v_gene: TRBV6-5
abundance: many
d_gene: NA
len: 16
CDR3nt: TGTGCCAGCAGAGACCTAGTCTGGGATGGGAGCTATGGCTACACCTTC
CDR3aa: CASRDLVWDGSYGYTF

j_gene: TRBJ1-2
v_gene: TRBV2
abundance: NA
d_gene: NA
len: 14
CDR3nt: TGTGCCAGCAGTGAACCGAGACAAGAGTATGGCTACACCTTC
CDR3aa: CASSEPRQEYGYTF

j_gene: TRBJ1-3
v_gene: TRBV20-1
abundance: NA
d_gene: NA
len: 12
CDR3nt: TGCAGTGCTACAGTCTCTGGAAACACCATATATTTT
CDR3aa: CSATVSGNTIYF

j_gene: TRBJ2-5
v_gene: TRBV20-1
abundance: NA
d_gene: NA
len: 11
CDR3nt: TGCAGTGCTAGACAGCAAGAGACCCAGTACTTC
CDR3aa: CSARQQETQYF

j_gene: TRBJ1-2
v_gene: TRBV14
abundance: NA
d_gene: NA
len: 16
CDR3nt: TGTGCCAGCAGCCAAGGAAGGAGGCCCGAAGACTATGGCTACACCTTC
CDR3aa: CASSQGRRPEDYGYTF

j_gene: TRBJ2-7
v_gene: TRBV20-1
abundance: NA
d_gene: NA
len: 14
CDR3nt: TGCAGTGCTAGAGGTCAATACAACTCTTACGAGCAGTACTTC
CDR3aa: CSARGQYNSYEQYF

j_gene: TRBJ2-3
v_gene: TRBV6-5
abundance: NA
d_gene: NA
len: 12
CDR3nt: TGTGCCAGCAGTTATCCCGGAGGTACGCAGTATTTT
CDR3aa: CASSYPGGTQYF

j_gene: TRBJ2-3
v_gene: TRBV7-2
abundance: NA
d_gene: NA
len: 15
CDR3nt: TGTGCCAGCAGCTTAGGGGTCAAAGCCATAGATACGCAGTATTTT
CDR3aa: CASSLGVKAIDTQYF

j_gene: TRBJ2-4
v_gene: TRBV4-3
abundance: NA
d_gene: TRBD2
len: 20
CDR3nt: TGCGCCAGCAGCCAAGTACTTAGCGGGGGGATGGAGACGGCCAAAAACATTCAGTACTTC
CDR3aa: CASSQVLSGGMETAKNIQYF

j_gene: TRBJ2-7
v_gene: TRBV27
abundance: few
d_gene: TRBD1
len: 16
CDR3nt: TGTGCCAGCAGTCCTAAGGGACAGGTAAACTCCTACGAGCAGTACTTC
CDR3aa: CASSPKGQVNSYEQYF

j_gene: TRBJ1-2
v_gene: TRBV7-6
abundance: few
d_gene: TRBD1
len: 16
CDR3nt: TGTGCCAGCAGCTCCTACCAAGGAGACAGGGGGCGAGGCTACGCCTTC
CDR3aa: CASSSYQGDRGRGYAF

j_gene: TRBJ2-7
v_gene: TRBV7-2
abundance: NA
d_gene: TRBD1
len: 14
CDR3nt: TGTGCCAGCACCTCAGGGGGCCTCTCCTACGAGCAGTACTTC
CDR3aa: CASTSGGLSYEQYF

j_gene: TRBJ2-4
v_gene: TRBV28
abundance: few
d_gene: TRBD2
len: 16
CDR3nt: TGTGCCAGCTCGGTAGCGGGGGGTCTAGCCAAAAACATTCAGTACTTC
CDR3aa: CASSVAGGLAKNIQYF

j_gene: TRBJ1-2
v_gene: TRBV29-1
abundance: NA
d_gene: TRBD1
len: 17
CDR3nt: TGCAGCGTCCAGCCCACCGGGACAGACTTAACTAACTATGGCTACACCTTC
CDR3aa: CSVQPTGTDLTNYGYTF

j_gene: TRBJ2-1
v_gene: TRBV7-9
abundance: NA
d_gene: NA
len: 14
CDR3nt: TGTGCCAGCAGCTTACCTCGGGGGTTCGGTGAGCAGTTCTTC
CDR3aa: CASSLPRGFGEQFF

j_gene: TRBJ1-1
v_gene: TRBV9
abundance: few
d_gene: TRBD1
len: 15
CDR3nt: TGTGCCAGCAGCGTAGGACAGGGGGGAAACACTGAAGCTTTCTTT
CDR3aa: CASSVGQGGNTEAFF

j_gene: TRBJ2-1
v_gene: TRBV7-3
abundance: NA
d_gene: NA
len: 17
CDR3nt: TGTGCCAGCAGCCCCCAAGCTGGCGGTGAACGGGGGAATGAGCAGTTCTTC
CDR3aa: CASSPQAGGERGNEQFF

j_gene: TRBJ1-2
v_gene: TRBV5-4
abundance: NA
d_gene: TRBD1
len: 13
CDR3nt: TGTGCCAGCAGCTTGGGAGGGGGCCAGGGCTACACCTTC
CDR3aa: CASSLGGGQGYTF

j_gene: TRBJ1-2
v_gene: TRBV7-2
abundance: few
d_gene: NA
len: 14
CDR3nt: TGTGCCAGCAGCTTAGCGTTCTCGCCCCATGGCTACACCTTC
CDR3aa: CASSLAFSPHGYTF

j_gene: TRBJ2-1
v_gene: TRBV2
abundance: NA
d_gene: TRBD2
len: 13
CDR3nt: TGTGCCAGCAGTTTCGAGCGGGGCAATGAGCAGTTCTTC
CDR3aa: CASSFERGNEQFF

j_gene: TRBJ2-7
v_gene: TRBV7-9
abundance: many
d_gene: TRBD1
len: 13
CDR3nt: TGTGCCAGTTCCGGGACAGGTTCCTACGAGCAGTACTTC
CDR3aa: CASSGTGSYEQYF

j_gene: TRBJ2-5
v_gene: TRBV29-1
abundance: few
d_gene: NA
len: 13
CDR3nt: TGCAGCGTTTATGTGACCGGACTTCCAGAGCAGTACTTC
CDR3aa: CSVYVTGLPEQYF

j_gene: TRBJ1-2
v_gene: TRBV4-3
abundance: few
d_gene: TRBD1
len: 20
CDR3nt: TGCGCCAGCAGCCAAGACCTACTTAGGACAGGGGTTGATGGTAACTATGGCTACACCTTC
CDR3aa: CASSQDLLRTGVDGNYGYTF

j_gene: TRBJ2-7
v_gene: TRBV2
abundance: NA
d_gene: NA
len: 16
CDR3nt: TGTGCCAGTAGTGAATTTTTGGCCGACCCTCTGGGGGAGCAGTACTTC
CDR3aa: CASSEFLADPLGEQYF

j_gene: TRBJ2-5
v_gene: TRBV20-1
abundance: NA
d_gene: NA
len: 14
CDR3nt: TGCAGTGCTAGAACGGGACCAGCGGGTGAGACCCAGTACTTC
CDR3aa: CSARTGPAGETQYF

j_gene: TRBJ2-5
v_gene: TRBV9
abundance: NA
d_gene: TRBD2
len: 18
CDR3nt: TGTGCCAGCAGCGGGGTCTCCGATTTAGCGGGGCCCCAAGAGACCCAGTACTTC
CDR3aa: CASSGVSDLAGPQETQYF